This TCR beta chain was documented in a study of tumor and adjacent non-tumor tissue in lung cancer. Study at large: Each sample yielded 4 million to 5 million productive TCRbeta reads on average.

After removal of 4 bases from V and 6 bases from J, the junction contained 12 bases not matched to a gene. The CDR3 is 16 residues long. Per the germline V gene, CDR1 is SGHDT and CDR2 is YYEEEE. General observations from the study: Compared with tumor, normal lung showed significantly lower TCR diversity.

To note about this clonotype: What it binds is not known.

The template was RNA from unsorted bulk tissue. The library came from three nested PCR rounds adapted from ARM-PCR protocols. MiXCR, applied by TCRdb to the multiplex PCR reads, yields one record per CDR3 protein. The sample has under 140,000 distinct CDR3 sequences, over 70% seen once. Input material: lung tumor tissue. The receptor was derived from a man between 65 and 85 years old with non-small cell lung cancer. The chain employs TRBV5-6 and TRBJ2-1; 8 bases are a match to TRBD2. CDR3 residues: CASSPRGTSGINEQFF. The CDR3 coding sequence is TGTGCCAGCAGCCCCAGAGGAACTAGCGGTATCAATGAGCAGTTCTTC.